This entry describes one TCR beta chain. This clonotype was seen more than once but under ten times. The antigen it recognizes is unknown. No much larger clone is present one base from it, and per-base qualities are unavailable. The data originate from a study of regulatory T cells in long-lasting Graves disease (dated by TCRdb to the early 2020s). Broadly, across the study: Persistent Graves' disease was defined as persistently positive TSH receptor autoantibodies together with antithyroid drug treatment for over 5 years. This study used TCR sequencing and RNA sequencing of peripheral blood to compare persistent Graves' disease patients against newly diagnosed Graves' disease patients. The study was registered as a clinical trial and conducted in China. A total of roughly 33 samples were covered by TCR sequencing, comprising roughly 13 persistent and approximately 20 newly diagnosed Graves' disease patients. Persistent Graves' disease patients in the clinical cohort had taken antithyroid drugs for about 10.3 years on average.

V is shortened by 5 bases, J by 7 bases, and the region joining them spans 20 bases. Via the germline V gene (reference sequence), CDR1 is LNHDA and CDR2 SQIVND. The CDR3 spans 15 residues, from the cysteine through the phenylalanine. Solely the CDR3 DNA is kept, with 45 bases framed from the first base. The library was prepared using multiplex PCR. TCRdb shows the sequencer as Illumina HiSeq 4000. TCR beta libraries were built with iRepertoire HTBI primers and Arm-PCR amplification of CDR3 regions. PCR products were gel purified before sequencing. From the authors' description of their analysis: Gene usage analysis of CDR3 amino acid clonotypes relied on the roughly 60 TRBV and around 13 TRBJ segments identified across samples. Filtered high-quality paired reads were merged into contigs using COPE and FqMerger. BLAST was used to align contigs to IMGT TRBV, TRBD and TRBJ reference genes, and CDR3 was defined according to IMGT. Clonotypes above 0.1% frequency were classified as highly expanded clones. Shannon entropy was used to measure repertoire diversity, and the Gini coefficient was used to measure V-J evenness. Public clonotypes were defined as clonotypes shared by more than one individual. TCRdb reran the public reads through fastp at Q25 and MiXCR, keeping productive beta chains. Each CDR3 protein gets just one entry, which takes the most common genes and DNA from the rows behind it. TCRdb assigned the V and J calls; the authors' analysis was not used. The sample table lists hundreds of thousands of distinct CDR3 sequences, around a fifth of them with a count of one. The top ten hold approximately 6.4% of the sample.

What the authors observed across the whole study: Preferential use of TRBV28, TRBJ1-2 and TRBJ2-5 was observed in persistent disease, whereas TRBV20-1 and TRBJ2-1 were favored in newly diagnosed disease. Lower TCR Shannon entropy and fewer highly expanded clones were observed in persistent Graves' disease patients than in newly diagnosed patients, which suggested clonal expansion. The authors noted that the small sample size was a limitation that may lower accuracy. Persistent patients shared more public clonotypes among themselves (around 3,000) than newly diagnosed patients did (about 970). Peripheral blood alone was examined, since thyroid tissue, which constituted the primary lesion, could not be accessed. Sequencing and analysis were limited to the TCR beta chain.

In the paper's terms, the time point label means: persistent/refractory GD, antithyroid drugs over 5 years with positive TRAb. RNA was extracted from PBMCs in TRIzol for both TCR sequencing and RNA sequencing. The diagnosis of Graves' disease followed American Thyroid Association guidelines. Patients were recruited from an endocrinology department in Xi'an, China. From each patient, around 9.3 milliliters of peripheral blood was collected into an EDTA anticoagulant tube. PBMCs were isolated by Ficoll Paque Plus density gradient separation without further T cell sorting. An Agilent 2100 Bioanalyzer and agarose gel were used to check RNA quality, and a NanoDrop 2000 was used to measure RNA concentration.

In this chain, TRBV19 is recombined with TRBJ1-2; TRBD1 is a possible D gene, resting on 6 matching bases. The sequence was obtained from a female donor with Graves disease. Sequenced here: peripheral blood mononuclear cells (PBMCs), sampled when the disease was refractory, from a patient treated with antithyroid drugs. The DNA is TGTGCCAGTAGTCTTTCGGGACAACAGAAAGGTGGCTACACCTTC. This codes for CASSLSGQQKGGYTF.